Listed here are 31 T cell receptor beta chains from one sample, sequenced in a study of shared clonotypes between healthy human individuals. TCRdb keeps only in-frame clones here, not all; method: immunoSEQ multiplex PCR. Here the sample spans fewer than 600,000 clones, around 77% being singletons. Sequenced sample: PBMCs. These receptor sequences come from a woman aged 40 to 55 in good health. Some clones in this sample may be carry-over from other donors' samples.

V is TRBV5-3 and J is TRBJ2-3; D remains unclear. TRBV5-3 is an open reading frame whose function is uncertain. V shed 0 bases and J shed 6 bases, with 8 bases lying between them. The CDR3 contains 13 residues. CDR3 nucleotides: TGTGCCAGAAGCTTGGGGGCCGATGATACGCAGTATTTT. Translation: CARSLGADDTQYF.

This sequence joins TRBV4-2 and TRBJ2-2, with 9 bases lining up with TRBD2. The CDR3 runs 16 residues. Germline loops: CDR1 LGHNA, CDR2 YNFKEQ. V shed 4 bases, J shed 3 bases, and the junction held 6 bases outside the gene matches. This CDR3 is CASSPLAGRYTGELFF. For the CDR3, the DNA is TGTGCCAGCAGCCCCCTAGCGGGAAGGTACACCGGGGAGCTGTTTTTT.

This clone was found a few times. The genes are TRBV11-2 and TRBJ2-1; a weak D match, TRBD2 (6 bases). The germline V and J ends were trimmed by 3 bases and 3 bases, with 12 bases remaining between them. CDR3 length: 15 amino acids. In germline, CDR1 is SGHAT, CDR2 FQNNGV. The chain's CDR3 is CASSLGDSIYNEQFF. The CDR3 DNA reads as TGTGCCAGCAGCTTGGGGGACTCGATCTACAATGAGCAGTTCTTC.

The CDR3 DNA reads as TGTGCCTGGAGTGTGTGGGAGCATGGCTACACCTTC. Protein sequence: CAWSVWEHGYTF. The rearrangement links TRBV30 to TRBJ1-2; D gene uncertain. Trimming shortened V by 0 bases and J by 6 bases, and 8 bases separated the two germline ends. This CDR3 is built from 12 residues. The germline V gene has CDR1 GTSNPN and CDR2 SVGIG (reference sequence).

The rearrangement joins TRBV28 to TRBJ2-1, with a possible D match to TRBD1 (6 bases). The germline V and J ends were trimmed by 3 bases and 1 base, with 13 bases remaining between them. The CDR3 covers 16 residues. The germline CDR1 and CDR2 sequences are MDHEN and SYDVKM. CDR3 DNA: TGTGCCAGCAGTTTCATGGGGGCAGGATCCTACAATGAGCAGTTCTTC. Translation gives CASSFMGAGSYNEQFF.

This rearrangement joins TRBV15 to TRBJ2-3, with 9 bases lining up with TRBD1. Germline V lookup: CDR1 LNHNV, CDR2 YYDKDF (reference sequence). The CDR3 length is 17 residues. V was clipped by 2 bases and J by 2 bases; unmatched bases: 8. DNA for the CDR3: TGTGCCACCAGCAGAATTACCGGGACAGGGCTCACAGATACGCAGTATTTT. This sequence encodes CATSRITGTGLTDTQYF.

V and J are TRBV19 and TRBJ2-5; 9 bases match TRBD1. The germline CDR1 and CDR2 sequences are LNHDA and SQIVND (reference sequence). This CDR3 contains 13 residues. V lost 6 bases, J lost 5 bases, and 4 bases stayed unmatched. The CDR3 region has the DNA TGTGCCAGTAGGCCGACAGGGGGGGAGACCCAGTACTTC. Amino acid sequence: CASRPTGGETQYF.

The V call is TRBV30, the J call TRBJ2-1; D tentatively fits TRBD1 or TRBD2 (6 bases each). V was pared by 0 bases and J by 9 bases, with 12 bases between. CDR1 is GTSNPN and CDR2 is SVGIG in the germline V gene (reference sequence). This CDR3 is 13 amino acids long. The CDR3, as DNA: TGTGCCTGGAGTGTACGGGGGCTCGGTGAGCAGTTCTTC. This gives the protein CAWSVRGLGEQFF. Together with reference TRBV30 and TRBJ2-1, the CDR3 gives the full variable domain: SQTIHQWPATLVQPVGSPLSLECTVEGTSNPNLYWYRQAAGRGLQLLFYSVGIGQISSEVPQNLSASRPQDRQFILSSKKLLLSDSGFYLCAWSVRGLGEQFFGPGTRLTVL.

This chain uses TRBV7-9 with TRBJ2-2; 8 positions match TRBD2. Unmatched junction bases numbered 7, after V lost 5 bases and J lost 5 bases. Germline values: CDR1 SEHNR, CDR2 FQNEAQ (reference sequence). The CDR3 totals 15 residues. The CDR3 spells CASSDAGRVTGELFF. CDR3 in DNA: TGTGCCAGCAGCGACGCCGGGAGGGTAACCGGGGAGCTGTTTTTT.

CDR3 loop: CASSLAARASIYGYTF. In nucleotides, the CDR3 is TGTGCCAGCAGCTTAGCAGCTAGAGCCTCAATCTATGGCTACACCTTC. The chain combines TRBV7-2 with TRBJ1-2; no reliable D call. CDR1 and CDR2 (germline): SGHTA, FQGNSA. V was shortened by 0 bases and J by 4 bases, with 15 bases between the two germline ends. The CDR3 spans 16 residues. The variable domain in full, with the rest retrieved from reference TRBV7-2 and TRBJ1-2, is GAGVSQSPSNKVTEKGKDVELRCDPISGHTALYWYRQSLGQGLEFLIYFQGNSAPDKSGLPSDRFSAERTGGSVSTLTIQRTQQEDSAVYLCASSLAARASIYGYTFGSGTRLTVV.

V is TRBV14 and J is TRBJ1-4, with a tentative D call TRBD1 (6 bases). V lost 4 bases and J lost 6, with 15 bases in between. CDR1 is SGHDN and CDR2 is FVKESK in the germline V gene. This CDR3 region has 15 residues. CDR3 loop: CASSPGIGGDEKLFF. The CDR3 DNA is TGTGCCAGCAGCCCCGGGATAGGGGGGGATGAAAAACTGTTTTTT.

This clone was counted between two and nine times. The chain recombines TRBV7-2 with TRBJ1-1; D might be TRBD1 (5 bases). V was shortened by 5 bases and J by 1 base, with 8 bases between the two germline ends. The CDR3 has 13 residues. CDR1 and CDR2 from the germline V gene are SGHTA and FQGNSA. The CDR3 nucleotides read TGTGCCAGCAGCCGGGGACCGAACACTGAAGCTTTCTTT. This encodes CASSRGPNTEAFF. Complete variable domain (other parts from reference TRBV7-2 and TRBJ1-1): GAGVSQSPSNKVTEKGKDVELRCDPISGHTALYWYRQSLGQGLEFLIYFQGNSAPDKSGLPSDRFSAERTGGSVSTLTIQRTQQEDSAVYLCASSRGPNTEAFFGQGTRLTVV.

About this clone itself: An end of the junction differs from the germline gene, which may be a read error. The rearrangement uses TRBV6-6 and TRBJ2-7; TRBD1 matches at 12 bases. This CDR3 has 13 residues. Germline lookup yields CDR1 MNHNY and CDR2 SVGAGI (reference sequence). CDR3 region: CASRSGTGGPIAF. The DNA of the CDR3 is TGTGCCAGCAGGTCCGGGACAGGGGGCCCCATCGCCTTC.

On this clone: Since a much larger clone is just one base distant, this may be a read error. The same CDR3 arises from other DNA sequences in this sample as well. The chain joins TRBV2 to TRBJ2-5; D gene uncertain. Trimming cost V 4 bases and J 1 base, with 1 base left between them. The CDR3 loop spans 11 amino acids. In germline, CDR1 is SNHLY, CDR2 FYNNEI. CDR3 loop: CASSAQETQYF. The CDR3 coding sequence is TGTGCCAGCAGTGCCCAAGAGACCCAGTACTTC.

The chain has TRBV30 and TRBJ1-5; the D is unclear. The V gene lost 0 bases and the J gene lost 3 bases, with 9 bases spanning the gap. The CDR3 contains 14 residues. Germline V CDR1 and CDR2: GTSNPN, SVGIG (reference sequence). In DNA, the CDR3 is TGTGCCTGGAGTGTGAGCCACCCCAATCAGCCCCAGCATTTT. This codes for CAWSVSHPNQPQHF. Full variable domain (outside the CDR3, taken from reference TRBV30 and TRBJ1-5): SQTIHQWPATLVQPVGSPLSLECTVEGTSNPNLYWYRQAAGRGLQLLFYSVGIGQISSEVPQNLSASRPQDRQFILSSKKLLLSDSGFYLCAWSVSHPNQPQHFGDGTRLSIL.

This clone was detected only once. The chain recombines TRBV6-5 with TRBJ2-2; 8 bases match TRBD2. Germline trimming cut 9 bases from V and 6 bases from J; bases unmatched to any gene: 9. This CDR3 has 14 amino acids. CDR1 is MNHEY and CDR2 is SVGAGI in the germline V gene. The CDR3 DNA reads as TGTGCCAGACGAGCGGGAGAGGATCCCGGGGAGCTGTTTTTT. As protein: CARRAGEDPGELFF.

The chain has TRBV28 and TRBJ1-2; TRBD1 aligns across 8 bases. In germline, CDR1 is MDHEN, CDR2 SYDVKM. V lost 5 bases to trimming and J lost 3 bases; unmatched junction nucleotides: 8. The CDR3 loop spans 15 amino acids. CDR3 coding DNA: TGTGCCAGCAGTACTCAAAAACAGGGGGACTATGGCTACACCTTC. Translation: CASSTQKQGDYGYTF.

This sequence joins TRBV6-1 and TRBJ2-7, with a tentative D call TRBD1 (6 bases). The V gene's germline CDR1 is MNHNS and CDR2 SASEGT. The V end lost 1 base, the J end lost 2 bases, and 9 bases lay between the germline ends. This CDR3 region has 14 residues. CDR3 DNA: TGTGCCAGCAGTGAAGGTCCAGGGGCCTACGAGCAGTACTTC. Residues: CASSEGPGAYEQYF.

This clone was counted a single time. V and J are TRBV6-5 and TRBJ2-2; 8 positions match TRBD1. CDR1 is MNHEY, CDR2 SVGAGI, per germline. With 6 bases clipped from V and 4 bases from J, the junction kept 4 bases outside the gene matches. This CDR3 spans 14 amino acids. The CDR3 DNA reads TGTGCCAGCAGATTGGACAGGGCCACCGGGGAGCTGTTTTTT. This translates into CASRLDRATGELFF.

This sequence joins TRBV9 and TRBJ2-6; D ambiguous. Germline lookup yields CDR1 SGDLS and CDR2 YYNGEE. The CDR3 consists of 13 residues. The V end lost 1 base, the J end lost 4 bases, and 3 bases lay between the germline ends. CDR3 coding DNA: TGTGCCAGCAGCGTATTCGGGGCCAACGTCCTGACTTTC. Protein: CASSVFGANVLTF.

The chain has TRBV28 and TRBJ1-2; no clear D. The CDR3 loop spans 11 amino acids. Germline V CDR1 and CDR2: MDHEN, SYDVKM. V lost 5 bases and J 8 bases, leaving 9 bases between the germline ends. The CDR3 DNA follows: TGTGCCAGCAGTCCACCGGGGGGCTACACCTTC. It yields the protein CASSPPGGYTF.

V gene TRBV5-4 combines with J gene TRBJ2-7; TRBD1 matches 10 bases. This CDR3 has 14 amino acids. Germline V CDR1 and CDR2: SGHNT, YYREEE (reference sequence). Germline trimming cut 5 bases from V and 6 bases from J; bases unmatched to any gene: 8. The chain's CDR3 is CASRRQGAPGEQYF. The CDR3 DNA reads as TGTGCCAGCAGAAGACAGGGGGCGCCAGGCGAGCAGTACTTC. Supplemented by reference TRBV5-4 and TRBJ2-7, the full variable domain reads ETGVTQSPTHLIKTRGQQVTLRCSSQSGHNTVSWYQQALGQGPQFIFQYYREEENGRGNFPPRFSGLQFPNYSSELNVNALELDDSALYLCASRRQGAPGEQYFGPGTRLTVT.

The V gene is TRBV27, the J gene TRBJ1-6, with unresolved D. This CDR3 contains 13 residues. Trimming left V 3 bases short and J 7 bases short, with 7 bases between. Looked up from germline, CDR1 is MNHEY and CDR2 is SMNVEV (reference sequence). The CDR3 region is CASSFIENSPLHF. The CDR3 DNA reads TGTGCCAGCAGTTTCATTGAGAATTCACCCCTCCACTTT.

As concerns this clone: Relative to the germline gene, one junction end is altered; a read error may explain this. CDR3 DNA: TGTGCCAGCAGCTCCCTTGTAGCGGGAGCTGAGCTTAGGCACTTC. As protein: CASSSLVAGAELRHF. V gene TRBV5-6 combines with J gene TRBJ2-7; 9 bases align to TRBD2. CDR1 and CDR2 (germline): SGHDT, YYEEEE. The CDR3 runs to 15 residues.

The V gene is TRBV13, the J gene TRBJ2-7; D not certain. Germline-derived CDR1 and CDR2 are PRHDT and FYEKMQ (reference sequence). V lost 5 bases to trimming and J lost 2 bases, with 7 bases between them. The CDR3 totals 12 residues. Written as DNA, the CDR3 is TGTGCCAGCAGCCCCGGAACCTACGAGCAGTACTTC. This translates into CASSPGTYEQYF.

Note on this clone: One base away lies a much larger clone, so this may be a sequencing read error. Other DNA variants within this sample encode the same CDR3. The chain links TRBV19 to TRBJ1-1; D not certain. V lost 3 bases, J lost 0 bases, and 5 bases lay in between. Germline-derived CDR1 and CDR2 are LNHDA and SQIVND (reference sequence). The CDR3 covers 13 residues. The CDR3 loop is CASSMTLNTEAFF. CDR3 sequence (DNA): TGTGCCAGTAGTATGACGCTGAACACTGAAGCTTTCTTT.

The chain has TRBV30 and TRBJ1-1; 11 bases fit TRBD1. The V gene end was trimmed by 4 bases and the J gene end by 5 bases; junction bases not matched to a gene: 9. CDR3 length: 15 amino acids. Germline CDR1 GTSNPN, CDR2 SVGIG (reference sequence). The chain's CDR3 is CAWNLGGTGGTEAFF. DNA of the CDR3: TGTGCCTGGAATCTTGGTGGGACAGGGGGTACTGAAGCTTTCTTT.

The chain uses TRBV5-1 and TRBJ2-4; 9 bases fit TRBD2. CDR3 length equals 15 residues. CDR1 is SGHRS and CDR2 is YFSETQ in the germline V gene. Losses at the gene ends were 4 bases for V and 2 bases for J; bases not matched to a gene: 4. The CDR3 DNA sequence: TGCGCCAGCAGCATGACTAGCGGAACCAAAAACATTCAGTACTTC. This sequence encodes CASSMTSGTKNIQYF.

This clone was recorded once. The V gene is TRBV10-3, the J gene TRBJ1-4; 7 bases align to TRBD1. Germline CDR1 and CDR2: ENHRY and SYGVKD. CDR3 length: 13 residues. With 6 bases clipped from V and 8 bases from J, the junction kept 6 bases outside the gene matches. The CDR3 sequence: CAISPQGREKLFF. The CDR3 DNA is TGTGCCATCAGCCCACAGGGGAGGGAAAAACTGTTTTTT.

This sequence joins TRBV9 and TRBJ2-1; no definite D call. This CDR3 region has 15 residues. Trimming stripped 6 bases from V and 5 bases from J, with 18 bases between. CDR1 is SGDLS and CDR2 is YYNGEE in the germline V gene. CDR3 nucleotide sequence: TGTGCCAGCACCCCAGAGCCCCTGACCGACAATGAGCAGTTCTTC. Translated, it gives CASTPEPLTDNEQFF.

The chain uses TRBV9 and TRBJ2-1; 10 bases line up with TRBD2. The germline CDR1 and CDR2 sequences are SGDLS and YYNGEE. The V and J ends lost 3 bases and 4 bases, in that order; junction bases with no gene match: 4. CDR3 size: 15 residues. CDR3 nucleotides: TGTGCCAGCAGCGCTGGACTAGCGGAGTACAATGAGCAGTTCTTC. Translation gives CASSAGLAEYNEQFF. Full variable domain (outside the CDR3, taken from reference TRBV9 and TRBJ2-1): DSGVTQTPKHLITATGQRVTLRCSPRSGDLSVYWYQQSLDQGLQFLIQYYNGEERAKGNILERFSAQQFPDLHSELNLSSLELGDSALYFCASSAGLAEYNEQFFGPGTRLTVL.